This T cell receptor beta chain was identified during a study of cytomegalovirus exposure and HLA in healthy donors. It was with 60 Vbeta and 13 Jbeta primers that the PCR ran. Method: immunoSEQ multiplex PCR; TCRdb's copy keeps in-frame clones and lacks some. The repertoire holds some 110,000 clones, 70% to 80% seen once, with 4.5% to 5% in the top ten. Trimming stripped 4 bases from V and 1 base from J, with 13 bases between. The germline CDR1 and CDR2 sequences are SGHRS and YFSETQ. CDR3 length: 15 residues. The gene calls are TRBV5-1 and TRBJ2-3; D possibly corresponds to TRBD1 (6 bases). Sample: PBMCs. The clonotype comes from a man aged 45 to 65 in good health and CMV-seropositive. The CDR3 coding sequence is TGCGCCAGCAGCACCGGGACAAGGGGCACAGATACGCAGTATTTT. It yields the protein CASSTGTRGTDTQYF. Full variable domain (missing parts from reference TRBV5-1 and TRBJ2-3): KAGVTQTPRYLIKTRGQQVTLSCSPISGHRSVSWYQQTPGQGLQFLFEYFSETQRNKGNFPGRFSGRQFSNSRSEMNVSTLELGDSALYLCASSTGTRGTDTQYFGPGTRLTVL.